The entry that follows covers one TCR beta chain sequence. There are 14 residues in the CDR3. CDR1 is MGHRA, CDR2 YSYEKL, per germline. J gave up 5 bases and V 6 bases, and 5 bases lay outside the gene matches. As handled by the study authors: Estimation of nucleated cell counts was performed using reference gene primer amplification. Using immunoSEQ multiplex PCR, the repertoire was profiled, and TCRdb retains in-frame clones only, with some absent. Clone size and the V and J calls come from that table; the DNA yielded D and trimming. The sample records about 35,000 clones, 83% being singletons. This sample was taken from a study of blood T cell repertoires in COVID-19. Overall study context: The analysed material was cDNA or gDNA that came from T cells, B-cell-depleted T cells, or PBMCs.

J is TRBJ2-7 and V is TRBV4-1; 12 bases map to TRBD1. Sample: peripheral blood. The source of this sequence is a man aged 45-65 years with acute or convalescent COVID-19. CDR3 protein: CASSLGTGGDEQYF. In DNA form, the CDR3 reads TGCGCCAGCAGTCTTGGGACAGGGGGCGACGAGCAGTACTTC.